The next 20 T cell receptor beta chains were all read from a single sample in a study of shared clonotypes between healthy human individuals. The protocol was immunoSEQ multiplex PCR, while the TCRdb copy is restricted to in-frame clones and leaves out a portion. The sample lists about 1 million clones, 60% to 80% occurring once. The specimen sequenced was memory CD4+ T cells sorted from blood. Indicated subset: CD45RA-negative fraction. Every receptor here comes from a man younger than 35 in good health.

The V gene is TRBV7-8, the J gene TRBJ1-2; D gene ambiguous. V lost 5 bases and J 8 bases, leaving 9 bases between the germline ends. The CDR3 consists of 11 residues. CDR1 and CDR2 from the germline V gene are SGHVS and FQNEAQ. CDR3: CASSAQDGYTF. The CDR3 coding sequence is TGTGCCAGCAGCGCCCAGGACGGCTACACCTTC.

The chain uses TRBV27 and TRBJ1-1, with a tentative D call TRBD1 (6 bases). The V gene lost 5 bases and the J gene lost 10 bases, with 23 bases spanning the gap. From germline, CDR1 is MNHEY and CDR2 SMNVEV (reference sequence). The CDR3 runs to 15 residues. The CDR3 spells CASSLRTAIRNGAFF. The CDR3 DNA is TGTGCCAGCAGTCTGCGGACAGCCATAAGGAATGGAGCTTTCTTT.

This clone was observed at least ten times. The genes are TRBV6-4 and TRBJ1-6; maybe TRBD1 (6 bases). Germline V lookup: CDR1 MRHNA, CDR2 SNTAGT. The germline V and J ends were trimmed by 11 bases and 0 bases, with 20 bases remaining between them. This CDR3 contains 17 residues. The CDR3 loop is CASKWRDKCSYNSPLHF. DNA for the CDR3: TGTGCCTCGAAATGGCGGGACAAGTGCTCCTATAATTCACCCCTCCACTTT.

This clone has more than one count but fewer than ten. The gene calls are TRBV6-6 and TRBJ1-1; perhaps TRBD1 as D (6 bases). Looked up from germline, CDR1 is MNHNY and CDR2 is SVGAGI (reference sequence). Deletions cut 3 bases from V and 7 bases from J, with 15 bases between. The CDR3 length is 14 residues. The CDR3 nucleotides are TGTGCCAGCAGTTATAAGGGGGGTGAGGGTGAAGCTTTCTTT. This gives the protein CASSYKGGEGEAFF.

Concerning this clone: This CDR3 is also generated by other DNA sequences in the sample. The chain links TRBV5-4 to TRBJ2-3; 7 nucleotides agree with TRBD1. The CDR3 extends over 13 amino acids. The germline gives CDR1 SGHNT, CDR2 YYREEE (reference sequence). After removal of 5 bases from V and 3 bases from J, the junction contained 3 bases not matched to a gene. The CDR3 is CASRPGGTDTQYF. The CDR3 DNA reads as TGTGCCAGCAGACCAGGGGGTACAGATACGCAGTATTTT.

CDR3 nucleotides: TGTGCCAGCAGCTGGACAGGGGCAGACACCATATATTTT. Translating gives CASSWTGADTIYF. The chain has TRBV5-4 and TRBJ1-3, with 9 nucleotides matching TRBD1. CDR3 length: 13 residues. V dropped 3 bases and J dropped 8; count of bases not matched to a gene: 3. Germline CDR1 is SGHNT and CDR2 is YYREEE (reference sequence).

In this sample, this clone turned up a few times. The V and J genes are TRBV28 and TRBJ1-2; TRBD1 might be the D (6 bases). The CDR3 loop spans 15 amino acids. The germline V and J ends were trimmed by 1 base and 5 bases, with 14 bases remaining between them. Germline V CDR1 and CDR2: MDHEN, SYDVKM. In DNA, the CDR3 is TGTGCCAGCAGTTTATTTCCGGGGGCTCAGTATGGCTACACCTTC. Its protein product is CASSLFPGAQYGYTF.

With regard to this clone: This may be a read error, as it is one base from a much larger clone. The chain carries TRBV7-3 and TRBJ2-3; perhaps TRBD1 as D (6 bases). Germline CDR1 reads SGHTA; CDR2 reads FQGTGA. The CDR3 length is 14 residues. Trimming stripped 2 bases from V and 3 bases from J, with 9 bases between. The CDR3 DNA sequence: TGTGCCAGCAGCTTAGACAGGTGGACAGATACGCAGTATTTT. This sequence encodes CASSLDRWTDTQYF.

Remarks on this clone: This specimen includes other DNA sequences encoding the same CDR3. This sequence joins TRBV18 and TRBJ1-1, with D tentatively TRBD1 (6 bases). V dropped 3 bases and J dropped 1 base, with 9 bases sitting between them. The CDR3 is made up of 14 amino acids. Germline assignment: CDR1 KGHSH and CDR2 LQKENI. The chain's CDR3 is CASSPNRANTEAFF. The CDR3 DNA is TGTGCCAGCTCACCCAACAGGGCGAACACTGAAGCTTTCTTT.

In DNA form, the CDR3 reads TGCGCCAGCAGCTTCCTCAGTCAAGAGACCCAGTACTTC. This codes for CASSFLSQETQYF. The rearrangement uses TRBV5-1 and TRBJ2-5, with D unresolved. V gave up 2 bases and J gave up 2 bases, with 7 bases separating them. The germline CDR1 and CDR2 sequences are SGHRS and YFSETQ. The CDR3 is 13 residues long.

V usage is TRBV7-9 and J usage is TRBJ1-4, with 7 nucleotides matching TRBD1. There are 14 residues in the CDR3. Per the germline V gene, CDR1 is SEHNR and CDR2 is FQNEAQ (reference sequence). Trimming cost V 6 bases and J 8 bases; bases outside gene matches: 9. Written as DNA, the CDR3 is TGTGCCAGCAGTGGTTCAGGGGGAACGGAAAAACTGTTTTTT. It codes for CASSGSGGTEKLFF.

Worth noting for this clone: The sample has other DNA sequences that encode this CDR3 too. The chain couples TRBV7-2 to TRBJ2-1, with D unclear. The length of the CDR3 is 12 residues. CDR1 is SGHTA and CDR2 is FQGNSA in the germline V gene. V was pared by 3 bases and J by 7 bases, with 7 bases between. For the CDR3, the DNA is TGTGCCAGCAGCTTTAGTGGGAATGAGCAGTTCTTC. This encodes CASSFSGNEQFF.

The chain is built from TRBV4-1 and TRBJ2-2, with D unresolved. Germline CDR1 MGHRA, CDR2 YSYEKL. The CDR3 totals 13 residues. V was shortened by 4 bases and J by 7 bases, with 10 bases between the two germline ends. The chain's CDR3 is CASSPTEHGELFF. The DNA for the CDR3 is TGCGCCAGCAGCCCAACGGAACACGGGGAGCTGTTTTTT.

The rearrangement uses TRBV25-1 and TRBJ1-2; D is ambiguous. The CDR3 contains 14 residues. The germline V gene encodes CDR1 MGHDK and CDR2 SYGVNS. V dropped 5 bases and J dropped 6 bases, with 16 bases sitting between them. CDR3 amino acids: CASSRSGSWHGYTF. CDR3 nucleotide sequence: TGTGCCAGCAGTAGATCGGGGTCGTGGCATGGCTACACCTTC.

This sequence joins TRBV28 and TRBJ2-2; 7 bases fit TRBD2. Per germline, CDR1 MDHEN and CDR2 SYDVKM. V shed 5 bases and J 4 bases; nucleotides not matched to a gene: 10. This CDR3 has 16 amino acids. The CDR3 coding sequence is TGTGCCAGCAGTCCGGAGGGACTACTTACCACCGGGGAGCTGTTTTTT. It translates to CASSPEGLLTTGELFF.

V and J are TRBV11-2 and TRBJ1-2, with D unclear. From germline, CDR1 is SGHAT and CDR2 FQNNGV. The germline V and J ends were trimmed by 4 bases and 5 bases, with 11 bases remaining between them. The CDR3 has 13 residues. The CDR3 is CASSSPGLYGYTF. DNA of the CDR3: TGTGCCAGCAGCTCACCCGGACTGTATGGCTACACCTTC.

The chain carries TRBV11-2 and TRBJ1-4; D possibly corresponds to TRBD1 (5 bases). This CDR3 is built from 16 residues. V lost 1 base and J lost 1, with 10 bases in between. Germline CDR1 and CDR2: SGHAT and FQNNGV. CDR3 nucleotides: TGTGCCAGCAGCTTAGGGTCGGGGGGAACTAATGAAAAACTGTTTTTT. Residues: CASSLGSGGTNEKLFF.

At least ten counts were recorded for this clone. This sequence joins TRBV10-1 and TRBJ1-6; tentative D call: TRBD1 (6 bases). Trimming took 0 bases from V and 10 from J, leaving 10 bases between them. Germline V gives CDR1 WNHNN, CDR2 SYGVQD (reference sequence). This CDR3 has 14 amino acids. This CDR3 is CASSESGGESPLHF. The CDR3 DNA sequence: TGCGCCAGCAGTGAGTCAGGGGGGGAATCACCCCTCCACTTT.

CDR3 in amino acids: CASSFRAGRSGANVLTF. CDR3 nucleotide sequence: TGTGCCAGCAGCTTTCGGGCAGGGCGCTCTGGGGCCAACGTCCTGACTTTC. The chain recombines TRBV5-6 with TRBJ2-6; TRBD1 is a possible D gene (5 bases). With 2 bases removed from V and 0 bases from J, the gap between germline ends came to 12 bases. CDR3 length: 17 residues. CDR1 and CDR2 from the germline V gene are SGHDT and YYEEEE.

This CDR3 reads CASSLTGIRTDTQYF. CDR3 nucleotide sequence: TGTGCCAGCTCACTAACAGGGATCCGCACAGATACGCAGTATTTT. The gene calls are TRBV18 and TRBJ2-3, with a tentative D call TRBD1 (6 bases). The V end lost 4 bases, the J end lost 1 base, and 12 bases lay between the germline ends. CDR3 length: 15 residues. Germline CDR1 and CDR2: KGHSH and LQKENI.